This entry lists 20 T cell receptor beta chains sequenced from one sample in a study of cytomegalovirus exposure and HLA in healthy donors. The PCR made use of 60 Vbeta and 13 Jbeta primers. Sequencing was performed with immunoSEQ multiplex PCR; in TCRdb, only in-frame clones are kept and a portion is missing. Its listing shows tens of thousands of clones. The specimen was PBMCs. Source of these receptors: a man younger than 35 in good health and CMV-seropositive.

J is TRBJ2-2 and V is TRBV18; D remains ambiguous. Deletions cut 0 bases from V and 6 bases from J, with 11 bases between. CDR1 is KGHSH, CDR2 LQKENI, per germline. This CDR3 region has 15 residues. The CDR3 nucleotides read TGTGCCAGCTCACCACCGTACTTAATGTCCGGGGAGCTGTTTTTT. It specifies CASSPPYLMSGELFF.

Here the CDR3 DNA reads TGTGCCAGCAGCAGCGGGGGGAGGCGCACTGAAGCTTTCTTT. As protein: CASSSGGRRTEAFF. V and J are TRBV7-3 and TRBJ1-1, with a tentative D call TRBD1 (5 bases). CDR1 and CDR2 (germline): SGHTA, FQGTGA. The CDR3 is 14 amino acids. The V gene lost 5 bases and the J gene lost 4 bases, with 14 bases spanning the gap.

The chain joins TRBV13 to TRBJ1-3, with D possibly TRBD1 on 5 matching bases. Germline CDR1 and CDR2: PRHDT and FYEKMQ (reference sequence). The CDR3 totals 14 residues. Trimming took off 3 bases at V and 7 bases at J, with 13 bases between the two ends. DNA of the CDR3: TGTGCCAGCAGCTTCAGAGCAGGGTTTAACACCATATATTTT. This sequence encodes CASSFRAGFNTIYF.

This chain links TRBV14 with TRBJ2-3; 9 bases are shared with TRBD2. Unmatched junction bases numbered 11, after V lost 2 bases and J lost 8 bases. The CDR3 consists of 16 residues. CDR1 and CDR2 (germline): SGHDN, FVKESK. CDR3 protein: CASSQQTSGSRSTQYF. CDR3 in DNA: TGTGCCAGCAGCCAACAAACTAGCGGGTCTAGGAGTACGCAGTATTTT.

V and J are TRBV5-1 and TRBJ2-6, with a possible D match to TRBD2 (5 bases). Germline CDR1 and CDR2: SGHRS and YFSETQ. The ends were cut back, 4 bases at V and 0 bases at J, with 17 bases in the middle. There are 18 residues in the CDR3. The CDR3 loop reads CASSLRPFGDSGANVLTF. The CDR3 region has the DNA TGCGCCAGCAGCCTGAGACCTTTCGGGGACTCTGGGGCCAACGTCCTGACTTTC.

The V gene is TRBV4-1, the J gene TRBJ2-5; 8 nucleotides align to TRBD1. This CDR3 is 15 amino acids long. Per the germline V gene, CDR1 is MGHRA and CDR2 is YSYEKL. The trim removed 3 bases at V and 5 bases at J, leaving 8 bases unmatched. This CDR3 reads CASSQNGQGSETQYF. CDR3 nucleotide sequence: TGCGCCAGCAGCCAGAACGGACAGGGATCCGAGACCCAGTACTTC.

The chain employs TRBV7-2 and TRBJ1-1; 12 bases agree with TRBD1. The trim removed 0 bases at V and 4 bases at J, leaving 21 bases unmatched. Per germline, CDR1 SGHTA and CDR2 FQGNSA. There are 22 residues in the CDR3. CDR3 in DNA: TGTGCCAGCAGCTTAGCGTTCGGGGGGACAGGGGGCCCTACGTGGCGGGGCACTGAAGCTTTCTTT. It yields the protein CASSLAFGGTGGPTWRGTEAFF. The full variable domain, with the rest looked up from reference TRBV7-2 and TRBJ1-1, is GAGVSQSPSNKVTEKGKDVELRCDPISGHTALYWYRQSLGQGLEFLIYFQGNSAPDKSGLPSDRFSAERTGGSVSTLTIQRTQQEDSAVYLCASSLAFGGTGGPTWRGTEAFFGQGTRLTVV.

The chain couples TRBV5-6 to TRBJ1-5, with 8 bases fitting TRBD1. The V gene end was trimmed by 2 bases and the J gene end by 6 bases; junction bases not matched to a gene: 16. Germline CDR1 SGHDT, CDR2 YYEEEE. The CDR3 is made up of 18 amino acids. The CDR3 DNA reads TGTGCCAGCAGCTTTTCAGCAGGGGGCAGCCTGGTTTTTCAGCCCCAGCATTTT. It yields the protein CASSFSAGGSLVFQPQHF.

This sequence joins TRBV9 and TRBJ2-7; perhaps TRBD1 as D (6 bases). Germline CDR1 reads SGDLS; CDR2 reads YYNGEE. V lost 3 bases and J lost 2, with 12 bases in between. The CDR3 runs to 14 residues. The CDR3 reads CASSGGHSPYEQYF. The CDR3, as DNA: TGTGCCAGCAGCGGGGGACACAGCCCCTACGAGCAGTACTTC.

The genes are TRBV27 and TRBJ1-4; no reliable D call. Germline assignment: CDR1 MNHEY and CDR2 SMNVEV (reference sequence). Trimming took off 6 bases at V and 0 bases at J, with 17 bases between the two ends. This CDR3 is built from 17 residues. The CDR3 nucleotides read TGTGCCAGCAGACCTAGGCCCCCGGCAGCAACTAATGAAAAACTGTTTTTT. Encoded protein: CASRPRPPAATNEKLFF.

The rearrangement joins TRBV5-6 to TRBJ2-1; tentative D call: TRBD1 (6 bases). Germline V CDR1 and CDR2: SGHDT, YYEEEE. V dropped 4 bases and J dropped 12 bases, with 14 bases sitting between them. The CDR3 length is 12 residues. CDR3 region: CASSTDSSPQFF. The CDR3 nucleotides are TGTGCCAGCAGCACGGACAGTTCACCGCAGTTCTTC. The full variable domain, with the rest looked up from reference TRBV5-6 and TRBJ2-1, is DAGVTQSPTHLIKTRGQQVTLRCSPKSGHDTVSWYQQALGQGPQFIFQYYEEEERQRGNFPDRFSGHQFPNYSSELNVNALLLGDSALYLCASSTDSSPQFFGPGTRLTVL.

V and J are TRBV25-1 and TRBJ2-6; a weak D match, TRBD1 (6 bases). The CDR3 covers 15 residues. Germline V CDR1 and CDR2: MGHDK, SYGVNS. The V end lost 5 bases, the J end lost 2 bases, and 10 bases lay between the germline ends. In DNA form, the CDR3 reads TGTGCCAGCAGTTATACAGGGACTGGGGCCAACGTCCTGACTTTC. The encoded protein is CASSYTGTGANVLTF.

The chain has TRBV5-1 and TRBJ2-1; perhaps TRBD1 as D (6 bases). There are 13 residues in the CDR3. V lost 4 bases to trimming and J lost 16 bases, with 21 bases between them. Germline-derived CDR1 and CDR2 are SGHRS and YFSETQ. The CDR3 loop is CASSRTALGENFF. DNA of the CDR3: TGCGCCAGCAGCCGGACAGCCCTCGGGGAGAATTTCTTC.

The V and J genes are TRBV5-6 and TRBJ1-1; 8 bases map to TRBD1. From germline, CDR1 is SGHDT and CDR2 YYEEEE. CDR3 length equals 15 residues. V dropped 5 bases and J dropped 1; count of bases not matched to a gene: 7. The CDR3 nucleotides read TGTGCCAGCAGTAAACCAGGGGGCGCGAACACTGAAGCTTTCTTT. Translation gives CASSKPGGANTEAFF.

The chain links TRBV2 to TRBJ2-7; a weak D match, TRBD1 (5 bases). The CDR3 runs 15 residues. Germline values: CDR1 SNHLY, CDR2 FYNNEI. Trimming removed 4 bases at V and 6 bases at J, with 19 bases between. CDR3 in DNA: TGTGCCAGCAGTGCTGGGCGTATCCTGGGGCTCGAGCAGTACTTC. The encoded protein is CASSAGRILGLEQYF.

J is TRBJ1-2 and V is TRBV28; D uncertain. Between the trimmed V and J ends, which lost 7 bases and 2 bases, there was a span of 14 bases. This CDR3 contains 14 residues. Germline loops: CDR1 MDHEN, CDR2 SYDVKM. CDR3 protein: CASKRNFQNYGYTF. The DNA of the CDR3 is TGTGCCAGCAAGCGCAATTTCCAGAACTATGGCTACACCTTC.

This chain uses TRBV30 with TRBJ1-6; no clear D. The V and J ends lost 8 bases and 7 bases respectively, with 12 bases between them. CDR1 and CDR2 from the germline V gene are GTSNPN and SVGIG (reference sequence). This CDR3 comprises 12 residues. CDR3 coding DNA: TGTGCCGGAGGCGCTCTGAATTCACCCCTCCACTTT. Its translation: CAGGALNSPLHF.

A word on this clone: Compared with germline, one end of the junction differs, possibly owing to a read error. CDR3 nucleotides: TGCGCCAGCAGCTTTAGGACAGACCGCACAGATCCGCAGTATTTT. Its protein is CASSFRTDRTDPQYF. The chain recombines TRBV5-1 with TRBJ2-3; maybe TRBD1 (6 bases). This CDR3 spans 15 amino acids. Per germline, CDR1 SGHRS and CDR2 YFSETQ.

The J gene is TRBJ2-1, the V gene TRBV6-4; TRBD1 agrees at 7 bases. This CDR3 has 15 residues. The J segment lost 0 bases and the V segment lost 7 bases, leaving 6 bases of the junction unmatched. Germline-derived CDR1 and CDR2 are MRHNA and SNTAGT. The CDR3 here is CASTLTGFSYNEQFF. The CDR3 nucleotides are TGTGCCAGCACTTTGACAGGGTTCTCCTACAATGAGCAGTTCTTC.

This chain uses TRBV28 with TRBJ1-1, with 8 positions matching TRBD1. Germline-derived CDR1 and CDR2 are MDHEN and SYDVKM. Trimming at V came to 6 bases and at J to 0 bases, leaving 6 bases not matched to a gene. The CDR3 covers 15 residues. The CDR3 reads CASRAGDRLNTEAFF. The CDR3 bases are TGTGCCAGCAGGGCCGGGGACAGGTTGAACACTGAAGCTTTCTTT.